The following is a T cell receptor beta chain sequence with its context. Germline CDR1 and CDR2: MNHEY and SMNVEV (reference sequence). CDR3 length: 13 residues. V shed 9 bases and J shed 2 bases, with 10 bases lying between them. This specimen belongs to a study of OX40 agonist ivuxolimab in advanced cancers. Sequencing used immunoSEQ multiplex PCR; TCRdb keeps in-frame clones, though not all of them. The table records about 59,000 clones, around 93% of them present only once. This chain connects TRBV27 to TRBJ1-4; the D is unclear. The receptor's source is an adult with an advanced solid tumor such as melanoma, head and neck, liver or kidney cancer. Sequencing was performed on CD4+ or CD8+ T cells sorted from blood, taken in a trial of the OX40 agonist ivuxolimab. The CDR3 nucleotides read TGTGCCAGTGGCAGGTCCACTAATGAAAAACTGTTTTTT. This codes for CASGRSTNEKLFF.